The 19 T cell receptor beta chains in this list originate from one sample, sequenced in a study of neoadjuvant anti-PD-1 for oral cavity cancer (TCRdb year 2021). This specimen's time point label, interpreted: after neoadjuvant nivolumab, at surgical resection. Library generation was performed with the immunoSEQ multiplex PCR assay. What TCRdb holds here is the immuneACCESS table cut down to in-frame rearrangements. Part of the clones is not present; checked against another copy, under half of the missing clones reflect an unresolved V gene, and the others are unexplained. For this sample there are around 13,000 clones; 71% appear just once. The ten top clones hold 2.5% to 3% of the sample. Material: PBMCs, obtained after nivolumab (anti-PD-1) treatment. These TCRs come from a person aged 35-79 years with oral cavity squamous cell carcinoma.

This clone appeared a single time. The gene calls are TRBV7-3 and TRBJ2-3; 12 positions match TRBD2. Germline CDR1 and CDR2: SGHTA and FQGTGA. The CDR3 extends over 15 amino acids. With V trimmed by 3 bases and J by 7 bases, 5 bases remained unmatched. CDR3 sequence reads: CASSLTSGSEYTQYF. As DNA, the CDR3 is TGTGCCAGCAGCTTGACTAGCGGGAGTGAATATACGCAGTATTTT.

The chain recombines TRBV4-2 with TRBJ1-5, with D maybe TRBD1 (6 bases). This CDR3 comprises 17 residues. Germline CDR1 and CDR2: LGHNA and YNFKEQ. Trimming removed 0 bases from V and 0 bases from J, with 12 bases in between. The CDR3, as DNA: TGTGCCAGCAGCCAAGAATGGGGGCCGTATAGCAATCAGCCCCAGCATTTT. Translated, it gives CASSQEWGPYSNQPQHF.

The chain employs TRBV5-1 and TRBJ2-7; D is perhaps TRBD1 (6 bases). This CDR3 spans 14 amino acids. Germline lookup yields CDR1 SGHRS and CDR2 YFSETQ. Trimming took off 4 bases at V and 9 bases at J, with 20 bases between the two ends. The DNA of the CDR3 is TGCGCCAGCAGCCAGCAGACAGGTGACGTGGGGCAGTACTTC. It is translated as CASSQQTGDVGQYF.

This clone has only a few counts. The CDR3 DNA reads as TGTGCCAGCAGTTTATCAGGGCGAGCGGCCCTCGGTGACACCGGGGAGCTGTTTTTT. Translating it yields CASSLSGRAALGDTGELFF. The rearrangement uses TRBV27 and TRBJ2-2, with D perhaps TRBD2 (5 bases). Germline V gene lookup returns CDR1 MNHEY and CDR2 SMNVEV (reference sequence). Trimming took off 0 bases at V and 3 bases at J, with 20 bases between the two ends. This CDR3 is 19 amino acids long.

V usage is TRBV11-2 and J usage is TRBJ2-5, with D tentatively TRBD2 (5 bases). The V and J ends lost 4 bases and 3 bases respectively, with 15 bases between them. Germline CDR1 and CDR2: SGHAT and FQNNGV. The CDR3 has 15 amino acids. CDR3 sequence reads: CASSSETDGEETQYF. CDR3 nucleotides: TGTGCCAGCAGCTCAGAGACTGACGGGGAAGAGACCCAGTACTTC. Combining the CDR3 with reference TRBV11-2 and TRBJ2-5 gives the whole variable domain EAGVAQSPRYKIIEKRQSVAFWCNPISGHATLYWYQQILGQGPKLLIQFQNNGVVDDSQLPKDRFSAERLKGVDSTLKIQPAKLEDSAVYLCASSSETDGEETQYFGPGTRLLVL.

This chain joins TRBV7-9 and TRBJ1-3, with D perhaps TRBD1 (5 bases). Germline V gene sequence: CDR1 SEHNR, CDR2 FQNEAQ (reference sequence). The CDR3 runs 14 residues. V shed 0 bases and J shed 8 bases, with 11 bases lying between them. The CDR3 protein is CASSLAGGLDTIYF. In nucleotides, the CDR3 is TGTGCCAGCAGCTTAGCGGGGGGTTTGGACACCATATATTTT.

The chain has TRBV7-2 and TRBJ2-3, with unresolved D. V dropped 2 bases and J dropped 4 bases, with 22 bases sitting between them. Germline V CDR1 and CDR2: SGHTA, FQGNSA. This CDR3 has 18 residues. CDR3 in amino acids: CASSLFVGSPPDPDTQYF. CDR3 coding DNA: TGTGCCAGCAGCTTATTCGTAGGGTCCCCTCCAGACCCAGATACGCAGTATTTT.

This sequence joins TRBV5-6 and TRBJ1-1; 9 bases agree with TRBD1. Trimming removed 4 bases from V and 2 bases from J; junction bases left unmatched: 9. Germline loops: CDR1 SGHDT, CDR2 YYEEEE. This CDR3 comprises 16 residues. The CDR3 region is CASSQGTGRYNTEAFF. The CDR3 nucleotides are TGTGCCAGCAGCCAAGGGACAGGGAGGTACAACACTGAAGCTTTCTTT.

The rearrangement uses TRBV30 and TRBJ1-1; weak D call: TRBD1 (6 bases). With 2 bases removed from V and 3 bases from J, the gap between germline ends came to 19 bases. Looked up from germline, CDR1 is GTSNPN and CDR2 is SVGIG (reference sequence). The CDR3 consists of 16 residues. The CDR3 loop is CAWSFLGAKWDTEAFF. In nucleotides, the CDR3 is TGTGCCTGGAGTTTTCTGGGGGCAAAATGGGACACTGAAGCTTTCTTT.

The chain has TRBV19 and TRBJ2-5; no reliable D call. CDR1 is LNHDA, CDR2 SQIVND, per germline (reference sequence). V was trimmed by 4 bases and J by 5 bases, leaving 14 bases between them. The CDR3 sequence is 14 residues long. CDR3 protein: CASSTVRGVETQYF. DNA of the CDR3: TGTGCCAGTAGTACTGTTAGAGGAGTGGAGACCCAGTACTTC.

The chain uses TRBV13 and TRBJ2-7; D possibly uses TRBD1 or TRBD2 (5 bases each). Germline loops: CDR1 PRHDT, CDR2 FYEKMQ (reference sequence). V was trimmed by 6 bases and J by 6 bases, leaving 12 bases between them. The CDR3 runs 12 residues. The CDR3 reads CASRGVELEQYF. CDR3 nucleotides: TGTGCCAGCAGGGGGGTTGAGCTCGAGCAGTACTTC. Supplemented by reference TRBV13 and TRBJ2-7, the full variable domain reads AAGVIQSPRHLIKEKRETATLKCYPIPRHDTVYWYQQGPGQDPQFLISFYEKMQSDKGSIPDRFSAQQFSDYHSELNMSSLELGDSALYFCASRGVELEQYFGPGTRLTVT.

J is TRBJ2-1 and V is TRBV7-3; TRBD2 matches 7 bases. V was clipped by 2 bases and J by 2 bases; unmatched bases: 15. Looked up from germline, CDR1 is SGHTA and CDR2 is FQGTGA. This CDR3 comprises 19 residues. CDR3 DNA: TGTGCCAGCAGCTTATCCTCTAGCCTACCGGGACTACCCTACAATGAGCAGTTCTTC. This gives the protein CASSLSSSLPGLPYNEQFF.

The rearrangement links TRBV19 to TRBJ1-5; D is uncertain. From germline, CDR1 is LNHDA and CDR2 SQIVND (reference sequence). The germline V and J ends were trimmed by 5 bases and 0 bases, with 2 bases remaining between them. The length of the CDR3 is 12 residues. The CDR3 region has the DNA TGTGCCAGTAGTTTTAGCAATCAGCCCCAGCATTTT. It yields the protein CASSFSNQPQHF.

The gene calls are TRBV30 and TRBJ2-1, with D possibly being TRBD2 (5 bases). The CDR3 is 13 amino acids. Germline CDR1 reads GTSNPN; CDR2 reads SVGIG (reference sequence). Trimming removed 5 bases from V and 6 bases from J, with 14 bases in between. This CDR3 reads CAWAWTPGNEQFF. The DNA for the CDR3 is TGTGCCTGGGCATGGACTCCTGGCAATGAGCAGTTCTTC. Supplemented by reference TRBV30 and TRBJ2-1, the full variable domain reads SQTIHQWPATLVQPVGSPLSLECTVEGTSNPNLYWYRQAAGRGLQLLFYSVGIGQISSEVPQNLSASRPQDRQFILSSKKLLLSDSGFYLCAWAWTPGNEQFFGPGTRLTVL.

This sequence joins TRBV19 and TRBJ2-2; D is uncertain. The CDR3 has 14 amino acids. Germline V lookup: CDR1 LNHDA, CDR2 SQIVND (reference sequence). Trimming took off 2 bases at V and 0 bases at J, with 4 bases between the two ends. DNA for the CDR3: TGTGCCAGTAGTATACAGCCGAACACCGGGGAGCTGTTTTTT. This codes for CASSIQPNTGELFF.

This clone was observed a few times. This chain connects TRBV13 to TRBJ1-2; D perhaps matches TRBD1 (6 bases). CDR1 and CDR2 from the germline V gene are PRHDT and FYEKMQ (reference sequence). Trimming removed 4 bases from V and 1 base from J, with 7 bases in between. This CDR3 has 13 amino acids. This chain's CDR3 is CASSSDSNYGYTF. Written as DNA, the CDR3 is TGTGCCAGCAGCTCGGACAGTAACTATGGCTACACCTTC.

This chain links TRBV28 with TRBJ1-5; D is perhaps TRBD1 (5 bases). V was cut by 6 bases and J by 1 base, with 13 bases left in between. The CDR3 sequence is 15 residues long. The germline V gene has CDR1 MDHEN and CDR2 SYDVKM. CDR3 sequence reads: CASRWGEESNQPQHF. CDR3 DNA: TGTGCCAGCAGGTGGGGGGAAGAAAGCAATCAGCCCCAGCATTTT.

This clone was seen a handful of times. The chain carries TRBV27 and TRBJ1-5; 12 nucleotides align to TRBD1. This CDR3 comprises 16 residues. In germline, CDR1 is MNHEY, CDR2 SMNVEV (reference sequence). V was clipped by 3 bases and J by 4 bases; unmatched bases: 4. The CDR3 DNA sequence: TGTGCCAGCAGTTTGACGGGACAGGGGGCAAATCAGCCCCAGCATTTT. Translation: CASSLTGQGANQPQHF.

The chain recombines TRBV5-1 with TRBJ2-2; either TRBD1 or TRBD2 may fit D (5 bases each). Per the germline V gene, CDR1 is SGHRS and CDR2 is YFSETQ. Trimming shortened V by 7 bases and J by 5 bases, and 15 bases separated the two germline ends. This CDR3 has 14 residues. The CDR3 loop reads CASRRDATTGELFF. CDR3 DNA: TGCGCCAGCCGCCGGGACGCCACAACCGGGGAGCTGTTTTTT.